This entry lists 22 T cell receptor beta chains sequenced from one sample in a study of T cell responses to AZD1222 COVID-19 vaccine. TCRdb keeps only in-frame clones here, not all; method: immunoSEQ multiplex PCR. The data contain about 150,000 clones, 80% to 95% of them seen just once; the ten biggest clones take up 3% to 4%. Source: peripheral blood, taken 28 days after the second AZD1222 dose. The receptors derive from an adult who received the AZD1222 COVID-19 vaccine.

This rearrangement joins TRBV18 to TRBJ2-7, with 8 positions matching TRBD1. Germline-derived CDR1 and CDR2 are KGHSH and LQKENI. Losses at the gene ends were 4 bases for V and 5 bases for J; bases not matched to a gene: 10. CDR3 length: 15 amino acids. CDR3 region: CASSRTVQGVDEQYF. In DNA, the CDR3 is TGTGCCAGCTCACGCACCGTACAGGGGGTCGACGAGCAGTACTTC.

V and J are TRBV10-1 and TRBJ2-7; TRBD2 might be the D (6 bases). The germline V and J ends were trimmed by 5 bases and 3 bases, with 11 bases remaining between them. Germline V lookup: CDR1 WNHNN, CDR2 SYGVQD (reference sequence). This CDR3 has 13 residues. The CDR3 bases are TGCGCCAGCAGTACAGCGGGCGACTACGAGCAGTACTTC. This sequence encodes CASSTAGDYEQYF.

This clone appeared a single time. V usage is TRBV19 and J usage is TRBJ2-1; D might be TRBD2 (6 bases). Germline assignment: CDR1 LNHDA and CDR2 SQIVND (reference sequence). The CDR3 has 15 amino acids. The V end lost 4 bases, the J end lost 4 bases, and 14 bases lay between the germline ends. The CDR3 DNA follows: TGTGCCAGTAGTAGCCTTTTGCGGGGATACAATGAGCAGTTCTTC. This encodes CASSSLLRGYNEQFF.

The V gene is TRBV5-1, the J gene TRBJ2-2; the D gene is possibly TRBD1 (6 bases). The germline V and J ends were trimmed by 0 bases and 6 bases, with 15 bases remaining between them. CDR3 length: 16 amino acids. Per the germline V gene, CDR1 is SGHRS and CDR2 is YFSETQ. The CDR3 protein is CASSLGGQEDPGELFF. DNA of the CDR3: TGCGCCAGCAGCTTGGGGGGGCAGGAAGACCCCGGGGAGCTGTTTTTT.

The J gene is TRBJ1-4, the V gene TRBV28; D is perhaps TRBD1 (6 bases). V lost 5 bases and J lost 8, with 18 bases in between. The germline gives CDR1 MDHEN, CDR2 SYDVKM. The CDR3 covers 15 residues. In nucleotides, the CDR3 is TGTGCCAGCAGTCCCGGTGGGGGCGCGAGGGAAAAACTGTTTTTT. It specifies CASSPGGGAREKLFF. Variable domain in full (rest from reference TRBV28 and TRBJ1-4): DVKVTQSSRYLVKRTGEKVFLECVQDMDHENMFWYRQDPGLGLRLIYFSYDVKMKEKGDIPEGYSVSREKKERFSLILESASTNQTSMYLCASSPGGGAREKLFFGSGTQLSVL.

The V call is TRBV19, the J call TRBJ1-2; a possible D gene is TRBD1 (6 bases). The CDR3 covers 12 residues. The germline V gene has CDR1 LNHDA and CDR2 SQIVND (reference sequence). The V end was cut by 5 bases, the J end by 6 bases, with 10 bases between. For the CDR3, the DNA is TGTGCCAGTAGTCCGGACAGAAATGGCTACACCTTC. As protein: CASSPDRNGYTF.

V and J are TRBV15 and TRBJ1-3, with 9 positions matching TRBD1. Germline CDR1 is LNHNV and CDR2 is YYDKDF (reference sequence). V was clipped by 9 bases and J by 2 bases; unmatched bases: 5. This CDR3 spans 14 amino acids. The CDR3 sequence is CATSGQGAGNTIYF. In nucleotides, the CDR3 is TGTGCCACGTCGGGACAGGGAGCTGGAAACACCATATATTTT.

The chain is built from TRBV5-1 and TRBJ1-3; no clear D. CDR3 length: 16 amino acids. In germline, CDR1 is SGHRS, CDR2 YFSETQ. Trimming stripped 6 bases from V and 0 bases from J, with 16 bases between. CDR3 nucleotides: TGCGCCAGCACCTCGACACGAATCTCCTCTGGAAACACCATATATTTT. Protein sequence: CASTSTRISSGNTIYF.

This clone was counted a single time. The rearrangement joins TRBV25-1 to TRBJ1-4; D perhaps matches TRBD1 (5 bases). The ends were cut back, 1 base at V and 0 bases at J, with 12 bases in the middle. Germline lookup yields CDR1 MGHDK and CDR2 SYGVNS. There are 17 residues in the CDR3. In nucleotides, the CDR3 is TGTGCCAGCAGTGAATTAGTAGGGGCGACAACTAATGAAAAACTGTTTTTT. Residues: CASSELVGATTNEKLFF.

The chain is built from TRBV7-2 and TRBJ2-3, with D perhaps being TRBD1 or TRBD2 (5 bases each). Germline values: CDR1 SGHTA, CDR2 FQGNSA. The CDR3 length is 12 residues. Trimming stripped 4 bases from V and 14 bases from J, with 16 bases between. For the CDR3, the DNA is TGTGCCAGCAGCTCACAAGGGGTCGGGGTGTATTTT. Translation gives CASSSQGVGVYF.

V usage is TRBV28 and J usage is TRBJ2-7; TRBD2 is a possible D gene (6 bases). Between the trimmed V and J ends, which lost 6 bases and 2 bases, there was a span of 14 bases. The CDR3 sequence is 14 residues long. Germline V gives CDR1 MDHEN, CDR2 SYDVKM. This CDR3 reads CASSPPGGTYEQYF. In nucleotides, the CDR3 is TGTGCCAGCAGCCCCCCCGGGGGAACCTACGAGCAGTACTTC.

The rearrangement links TRBV10-3 to TRBJ2-7; the D gene could be TRBD1 or TRBD2 (5 bases each). CDR1 and CDR2 from the germline V gene are ENHRY and SYGVKD. Trimming pared 6 bases from V and 0 bases from J, leaving 18 bases between. The CDR3 has 16 residues. CDR3 loop: CAIRDTGTTSSYEQYF. CDR3 coding DNA: TGTGCCATCAGAGACACCGGGACCACGAGCTCCTACGAGCAGTACTTC.

This rearrangement joins TRBV5-1 to TRBJ2-5; 7 nucleotides match TRBD2. Germline lookup yields CDR1 SGHRS and CDR2 YFSETQ. V trimming: 3 bases; J trimming: 1 base; junction bases outside the gene matches: 9. This CDR3 has 16 residues. Written as DNA, the CDR3 is TGCGCCAGCAGCTCGGGACGGACTAGTGCCCAAGAGACCCAGTACTTC. This translates into CASSSGRTSAQETQYF.

CDR3 sequence: CASSPRTGSGHGYTF. CDR3 bases: TGTGCCAGCTCACCCCGGACAGGGTCGGGGCATGGCTACACCTTC. This chain links TRBV18 with TRBJ1-2; TRBD1 matches 8 bases. V gave up 3 bases and J gave up 6 bases; unmatched junction bases: 9. CDR1 is KGHSH and CDR2 is LQKENI in the germline V gene. The CDR3 has 15 amino acids.

A single count supports this clone. The V and J genes are TRBV5-6 and TRBJ2-1, with 14 bases that match TRBD2. The germline V gene encodes CDR1 SGHDT and CDR2 YYEEEE. This CDR3 is 18 amino acids long. Unmatched junction bases numbered 7, after V lost 4 bases and J lost 1 base. CDR3 in DNA: TGTGCCAGCAGCCCTACGGGACTAGCGGGAGCATCCTACAATGAGCAGTTCTTC. Protein: CASSPTGLAGASYNEQFF.

J is TRBJ2-1 and V is TRBV7-2; D could derive from TRBD1 or TRBD2 (6 bases each). The CDR3 is made up of 14 amino acids. Trimming left V 1 base short and J 9 bases short, with 13 bases between. Germline lookup yields CDR1 SGHTA and CDR2 FQGNSA. The CDR3 coding sequence is TGTGCCAGCAGCTTAGAAGTCGGAGGGGGTGAGCAGTTCTTC. This gives the protein CASSLEVGGGEQFF.

V is TRBV7-4 and J is TRBJ1-2, with D perhaps matching TRBD1 (5 bases). Germline V CDR1 and CDR2: SGHVT, SQSDAQ. V gave up 1 base and J gave up 1 base, with 7 bases separating them. CDR3 length equals 14 residues. The CDR3 nucleotides are TGTGCCAGCAGCTTAGGACAGATTAACTATGGCTACACCTTC. Its protein product is CASSLGQINYGYTF.

V usage is TRBV19 and J usage is TRBJ2-7; no firm D call. This CDR3 contains 14 residues. Per germline, CDR1 LNHDA and CDR2 SQIVND (reference sequence). Trimming shortened V by 6 bases and J by 0 bases, and 12 bases separated the two germline ends. The CDR3 nucleotides are TGTGCCAGTAGCCCCTCGCGGAGCTCCTACGAGCAGTACTTC. Residues: CASSPSRSSYEQYF.

On this clone: This same CDR3 is encoded by further DNA sequences in the sample. The J gene is TRBJ2-7, the V gene TRBV28, with D perhaps matching TRBD2 (6 bases). Trimming shortened V by 1 base and J by 2 bases, and 6 bases separated the two germline ends. Germline V CDR1 and CDR2: MDHEN, SYDVKM. The CDR3 extends over 13 amino acids. The chain's CDR3 is CASSLSGAYEQYF. The CDR3 nucleotides are TGTGCCAGCAGTTTATCGGGGGCCTACGAGCAGTACTTC.

The chain uses TRBV5-5 and TRBJ2-7; D is unclear. Trimming cost V 0 bases and J 1 base, with 14 bases left between them. The CDR3 spans 16 residues. Germline V gives CDR1 SGHKS, CDR2 YYEKEE (reference sequence). CDR3 sequence: CASSLVADAISYEQYF. The CDR3 nucleotides read TGTGCCAGCAGCTTGGTCGCCGACGCTATATCCTACGAGCAGTACTTC.

CDR3 in DNA: TGTGCCAGCAGCAGCAGGGGTGGCGTTGGGAATGAGCAGTTCTTC. It yields the protein CASSSRGGVGNEQFF. This chain uses TRBV5-6 with TRBJ2-1, with D possibly TRBD1 on 6 matching bases. This CDR3 comprises 15 residues. Trimming pared 4 bases from V and 7 bases from J, leaving 18 bases between. The germline CDR1 and CDR2 sequences are SGHDT and YYEEEE. The full variable domain, in which reference TRBV5-6 and TRBJ2-1 provide the parts outside the CDR3, is DAGVTQSPTHLIKTRGQQVTLRCSPKSGHDTVSWYQQALGQGPQFIFQYYEEEERQRGNFPDRFSGHQFPNYSSELNVNALLLGDSALYLCASSSRGGVGNEQFFGPGTRLTVL.

The CDR3 region is CASSLLRLRTSGSVCEQYF. For the CDR3, the DNA is TGTGCCAGCAGCTTATTACGTTTGAGGACTAGCGGGAGTGTCTGCGAGCAGTACTTC. This chain links TRBV7-7 with TRBJ2-7; the match to TRBD2 covers 13 bases. The CDR3 has 19 residues. Germline assignment: CDR1 SSHAT and CDR2 FNYEAQ (reference sequence). V lost 2 bases, J lost 6 bases, and 16 bases stayed unmatched.